This TCR beta chain derives from a study of identical twins. Study observations and caveats: Twins showed weaker excess sharing in their beta out-of-frame sequences.

Trimming at V came to 1 base and at J to 3 bases, leaving 3 bases not matched to a gene. The CDR3 consists of 15 residues. Germline V gene sequence: CDR1 SGHRS, CDR2 YFSETQ. The donors were all healthy and Caucasian. A universal primer site was created by template switching, with the cDNA bearing unique molecular identifiers. TCRdb processed the 5' RACE reads anew with MiXCR; each CDR3 protein has one entry. The data contain 200,000 to 250,000 distinct CDR3 sequences, 6% to 8.5% of them singletons. In its sample, this clonotype was seen many times. Its antigen is unidentified. A further study also used this sample, focusing on yellow fever vaccine responses in identical twins. From that study: Reports say the vaccine T cell response in twins looked partly convergent and partly personalized.

The V call is TRBV5-1, the J call TRBJ2-7; 11 positions match TRBD2. Sequenced material: CD8+ T cells sorted from blood. The TCR originated in a woman aged 18-35 years in good health. CDR3: CASSLTSGRGYEQYF. The CDR3, as DNA: TGCGCCAGCAGCTTGACTAGCGGGAGAGGCTACGAGCAGTACTTC. Filled out from reference TRBV5-1 and TRBJ2-7, the complete variable domain reads KAGVTQTPRYLIKTRGQQVTLSCSPISGHRSVSWYQQTPGQGLQFLFEYFSETQRNKGNFPGRFSGRQFSNSRSEMNVSTLELGDSALYLCASSLTSGRGYEQYFGPGTRLTVT.